These T cell receptor beta chains were read from a single sample in a study of blood T cell repertoires in COVID-19. Profiling relied on immunoSEQ multiplex PCR, and the TCRdb table lists in-frame clones only, not all of them. This repertoire shows about 230,000 clones, 65% to 90% found once; its top ten account for roughly a sixth. The sample consisted of PBMCs or T cells enriched from blood (not recorded which). These receptor sequences come from a man younger than 30 who had recovered from COVID-19. The CDR3 runs from the conserved cysteine through the conserved F or W. Fields, in order: J gene, V gene, clone size, D gene, CDR3 DNA, CDR3 protein. The D gene is left open where the match is weak. Expanded clones are given a class, and other clones once, few, many or no size at all.

j_gene: TRBJ2-3; v_gene: TRBV14; abundance: -; d_gene: TRBD1; CDR3nt: TGTGCCAGCAGCCAAGATGTCCGGACAGGGAGGGATACGCAGTATTTT; CDR3aa: CASSQDVRTGRDTQYF
j_gene: TRBJ1-5; v_gene: TRBV27; abundance: -; d_gene: TRBD1; CDR3nt: TGTGCCAGCAGTCCAGGGACAGGGGGGAATCAGCCCCAGCATTTT; CDR3aa: CASSPGTGGNQPQHF
j_gene: TRBJ2-7; v_gene: TRBV6-5; abundance: -; d_gene: TRBD1; CDR3nt: TGTGCCAGCAGTTCCCCGGGACAGGGAAGATACGAGCAGTACTTC; CDR3aa: CASSSPGQGRYEQYF
j_gene: TRBJ1-3; v_gene: TRBV19; abundance: -; d_gene: -; CDR3nt: TGTGCCAGTAGTATGACGGGGGAGGCTGGAAACACCATATATTTT; CDR3aa: CASSMTGEAGNTIYF
j_gene: TRBJ1-5; v_gene: TRBV24-1; abundance: -; d_gene: -; CDR3nt: TGTGCCACCAGTGATTCATCCCGGGGAAGCAATCAGCCCCAGCATTTT; CDR3aa: CATSDSSRGSNQPQHF
j_gene: TRBJ1-6; v_gene: TRBV7-8; abundance: -; d_gene: TRBD1; CDR3nt: TGTGCCAGCCAGGGAAGCCGGGACAGAAATTCACCCCTCCACTTT; CDR3aa: CASQGSRDRNSPLHF
j_gene: TRBJ2-1; v_gene: TRBV24-1; abundance: once; d_gene: TRBD2; CDR3nt: TGTGCCACCAGTGATTCACCCGGGACTAGGTACAATGAGCAGTTCTTC; CDR3aa: CATSDSPGTRYNEQFF
j_gene: TRBJ2-3; v_gene: TRBV10-3; abundance: -; d_gene: TRBD1; CDR3nt: TGTGCCATCAGTAAGACAGGGGCTGATCTAACAGATACGCAGTATTTT; CDR3aa: CAISKTGADLTDTQYF
j_gene: TRBJ1-4; v_gene: TRBV19; abundance: -; d_gene: TRBD1; CDR3nt: TGTGCCAGTAGAAGAGGCCCGGGACAGGGGTATGAAAAACTGTTTTTT; CDR3aa: CASRRGPGQGYEKLFF
j_gene: TRBJ2-1; v_gene: TRBV19; abundance: -; d_gene: -; CDR3nt: TGTGCCAGTAGTACCCAAAGGGGCGATCTGTTCTTC; CDR3aa: CASSTQRGDLFF
j_gene: TRBJ1-2; v_gene: TRBV5-1; abundance: -; d_gene: TRBD1; CDR3nt: TGCGCCAGCAGCTTAGGACAGGTCACGGTGGGCTATGGCTACACCTTC; CDR3aa: CASSLGQVTVGYGYTF
j_gene: TRBJ2-1; v_gene: TRBV14; abundance: -; d_gene: TRBD1; CDR3nt: TGTGCCAGCCAGTCCGGGACAGGGTCATACAATGAGCAGTTCTTC; CDR3aa: CASQSGTGSYNEQFF
j_gene: TRBJ2-5; v_gene: TRBV20-1; abundance: -; d_gene: -; CDR3nt: TGCAGTGCTAGTCCCGCTGTCATAGCTTTACAAGAGACCCAGTACTTC; CDR3aa: CSASPAVIALQETQYF
j_gene: TRBJ1-4; v_gene: TRBV7-8; abundance: -; d_gene: TRBD1; CDR3nt: TGTGCCAGCAGCCCGGGGGACAGGGCGAGGGAACTGTTTTTT; CDR3aa: CASSPGDRARELFF
j_gene: TRBJ2-2; v_gene: TRBV2; abundance: -; d_gene: -; CDR3nt: TGTGCCAGCAGTTACTCTTCCCCCACCGGGGAGCTGTTTTTT; CDR3aa: CASSYSSPTGELFF
j_gene: TRBJ2-7; v_gene: TRBV30; abundance: -; d_gene: -; CDR3nt: TGTGCCTGGAGTTTCCAGTACGAGCAGTACTTC; CDR3aa: CAWSFQYEQYF
j_gene: TRBJ1-1; v_gene: TRBV11-3; abundance: -; d_gene: -; CDR3nt: TGTGCCAGCAGCTTAGCAGCAGGGCTGGGCACTGAAGCTTTCTTT; CDR3aa: CASSLAAGLGTEAFF
j_gene: TRBJ1-1; v_gene: TRBV29-1; abundance: -; d_gene: -; CDR3nt: TGCAGCGTTGAAATGGGAGAGACGAACACTGAAGCTTTCTTT; CDR3aa: CSVEMGETNTEAFF
j_gene: TRBJ2-7; v_gene: TRBV28; abundance: -; d_gene: TRBD2; CDR3nt: TGTGCCAGCAGTCCCCCCGGGACTAGCGGGACTTCCTACGAGCAGTACTTC; CDR3aa: CASSPPGTSGTSYEQYF
j_gene: TRBJ2-5; v_gene: TRBV4-1; abundance: -; d_gene: TRBD2; CDR3nt: TGCGCCAGCAGCCACTTTACCGGGACTAGCCGAGGAGAGACCCAGTACTTC; CDR3aa: CASSHFTGTSRGETQYF
j_gene: TRBJ1-2; v_gene: TRBV29-1; abundance: -; d_gene: -; CDR3nt: TGCAGCGTTGAAGGTCATACAGATTTCTATGGCTACACCTTC; CDR3aa: CSVEGHTDFYGYTF
j_gene: TRBJ2-3; v_gene: TRBV7-9; abundance: -; d_gene: -; CDR3nt: TGTGCCAGCAGTTCACGTGGCGGGCCTACAGATACGCAGTATTTT; CDR3aa: CASSSRGGPTDTQYF
j_gene: TRBJ2-3; v_gene: TRBV27; abundance: -; d_gene: TRBD2; CDR3nt: TGTGCCAGCAGTAAACTCCCTTCTGGGGGGGGGAGCACAGATACGCAGTATTTT; CDR3aa: CASSKLPSGGGSTDTQYF